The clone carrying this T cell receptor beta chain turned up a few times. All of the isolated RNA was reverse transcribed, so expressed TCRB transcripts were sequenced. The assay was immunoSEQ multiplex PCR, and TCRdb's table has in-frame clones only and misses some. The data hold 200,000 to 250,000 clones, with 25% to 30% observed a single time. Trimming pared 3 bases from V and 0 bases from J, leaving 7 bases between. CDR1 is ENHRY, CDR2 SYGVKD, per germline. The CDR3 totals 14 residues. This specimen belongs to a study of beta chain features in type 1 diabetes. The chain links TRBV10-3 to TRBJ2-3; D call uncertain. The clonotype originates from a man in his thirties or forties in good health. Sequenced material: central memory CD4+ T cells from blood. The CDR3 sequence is CAISEARSTDTQYF. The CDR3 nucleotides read TGTGCCATCAGTGAAGCCAGAAGCACAGATACGCAGTATTTT.